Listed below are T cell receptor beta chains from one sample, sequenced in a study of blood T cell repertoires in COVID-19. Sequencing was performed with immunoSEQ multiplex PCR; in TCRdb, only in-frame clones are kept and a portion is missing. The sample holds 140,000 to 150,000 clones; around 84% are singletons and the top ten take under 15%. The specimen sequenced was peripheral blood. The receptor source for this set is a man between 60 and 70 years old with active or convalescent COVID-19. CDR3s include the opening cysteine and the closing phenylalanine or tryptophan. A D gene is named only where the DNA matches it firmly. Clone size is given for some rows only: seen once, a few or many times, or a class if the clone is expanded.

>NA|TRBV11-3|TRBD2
CASSLDPGLAGEQYF
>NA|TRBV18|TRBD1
CASSLSGTVTQYF
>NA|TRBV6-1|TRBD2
CASSEGGRGPDTQYF
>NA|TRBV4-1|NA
CASSQDGLGGSQPQHF
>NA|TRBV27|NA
CASSLDAGLRNQPQHF
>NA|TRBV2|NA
CASRAQNYEQYF
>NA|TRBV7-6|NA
CASSSRETDTQYF
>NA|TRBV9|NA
CASSVLGRSYNEQFF
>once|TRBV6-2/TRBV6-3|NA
CASSLQSYSNQPQHF
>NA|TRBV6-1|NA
CASSELGGWETQYF
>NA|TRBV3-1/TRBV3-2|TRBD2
CASSQKRGLAGQETQYF
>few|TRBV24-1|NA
CATSDTGTPGNQPQHF
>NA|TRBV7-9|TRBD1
CASNRPGTGSVGYTF
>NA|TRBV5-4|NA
CASSLDLLGEEQYF
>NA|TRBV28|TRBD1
CASSWAQGWTGELFF
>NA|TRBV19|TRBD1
CATQDRLRTGELFF
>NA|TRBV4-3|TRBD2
CASSQRRGRGGSDTQYF
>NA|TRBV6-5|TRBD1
CASSFLRQGEKLFF
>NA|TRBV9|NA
CASSVMPGGSRGYTF
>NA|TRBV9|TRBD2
CASSPGLAGVFGETQYF
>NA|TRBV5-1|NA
CASREWGGTNEKLFF
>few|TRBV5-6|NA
CASSLVGRDGYTF
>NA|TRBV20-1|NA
CSASSLREAKETQYF